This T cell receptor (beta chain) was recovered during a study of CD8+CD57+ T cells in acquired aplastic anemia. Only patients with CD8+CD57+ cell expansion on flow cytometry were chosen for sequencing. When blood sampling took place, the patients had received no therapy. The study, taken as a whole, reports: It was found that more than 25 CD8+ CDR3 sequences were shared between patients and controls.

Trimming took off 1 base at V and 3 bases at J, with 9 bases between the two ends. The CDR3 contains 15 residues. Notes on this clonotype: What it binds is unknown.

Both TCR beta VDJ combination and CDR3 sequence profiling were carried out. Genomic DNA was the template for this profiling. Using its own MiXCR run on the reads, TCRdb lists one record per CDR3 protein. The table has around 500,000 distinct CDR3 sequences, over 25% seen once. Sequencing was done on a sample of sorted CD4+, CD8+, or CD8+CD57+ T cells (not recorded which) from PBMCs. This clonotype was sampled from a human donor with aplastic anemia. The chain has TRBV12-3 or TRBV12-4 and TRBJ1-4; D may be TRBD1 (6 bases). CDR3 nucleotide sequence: TGTGCCAGCAGTTTAGTGGCAGGGGCTAATGAAAAACTGTTTTTT. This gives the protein CASSLVAGANEKLFF.